These 24 T cell receptor beta chains share one sample of origin, sequenced in a study of T cell responses to AZD1222 COVID-19 vaccine. Profiled with immunoSEQ multiplex PCR; TCRdb holds only in-frame clones, not every one. Of some 130,000 clones listed, approximately 85% are singletons. The sequenced sample was peripheral blood, obtained 28 days after the second dose of the MenACWY control vaccine. Receptor source: an adult who received the MenACWY meningococcal vaccine as a control.

The CDR3 protein is CASSQVAGDGLRGYTF. The DNA of the CDR3 is TGTGCCAGCAGCCAAGTAGCCGGGGACGGGCTTCGAGGCTACACCTTC. V is TRBV14 and J is TRBJ1-2; D might be TRBD1 (5 bases). The CDR3 consists of 16 residues. From germline, CDR1 is SGHDN and CDR2 FVKESK. V lost 1 base to trimming and J lost 8 bases, with 20 bases between them.

Worth noting for this clone: This same CDR3 is encoded by further DNA sequences in the sample. V usage is TRBV19 and J usage is TRBJ1-2, with a tentative D call TRBD1 (6 bases). This CDR3 is 15 amino acids long. Trimming pared 3 bases from V and 0 bases from J, leaving 11 bases between. CDR1 and CDR2 (germline): LNHDA, SQIVND (reference sequence). The CDR3 loop reads CASSIGRGANYGYTF. CDR3 sequence (DNA): TGTGCCAGTAGTATCGGCAGGGGTGCTAACTATGGCTACACCTTC.

The genes are TRBV14 and TRBJ2-3; no definite D call. V was clipped by 8 bases and J by 1 base, with 13 bases between them. Germline V gives CDR1 SGHDN, CDR2 FVKESK. CDR3 length equals 14 residues. Written as DNA, the CDR3 is TGTGCCAGCGGTGGGCCGTTCGGCACAGATACGCAGTATTTT. This sequence encodes CASGGPFGTDTQYF.

CDR3 sequence: CASSSGGFSYNEQFF. The DNA for the CDR3 is TGTGCCAGCAGTTCAGGCGGGTTCTCCTACAATGAGCAGTTCTTC. This sequence joins TRBV6-2 or TRBV6-3 and TRBJ2-1; possibly TRBD2 for D (5 bases). V lost 4 bases to trimming and J lost 0 bases, with 10 bases between them. Germline V gene sequence: CDR1 MNHEY, CDR2 SVGEGT. This CDR3 is 15 amino acids long.

The rearrangement links TRBV19 to TRBJ1-5; D remains ambiguous. Trimming left V 3 bases short and J 0 bases short, with 9 bases between. CDR3 length: 15 residues. Germline-derived CDR1 and CDR2 are LNHDA and SQIVND (reference sequence). CDR3 loop: CASSMLAASNQPQHF. As DNA, the CDR3 is TGTGCCAGTAGTATGTTGGCGGCTAGCAATCAGCCCCAGCATTTT.

This chain links TRBV7-7 with TRBJ2-7, with 8 bases that match TRBD1. V trimming: 4 bases; J trimming: 3 bases; junction bases outside the gene matches: 14. CDR3 size: 17 residues. CDR1 is SSHAT, CDR2 FNYEAQ, per germline (reference sequence). CDR3 sequence: CASSSKQRTGTNYEQYV. The CDR3 bases are TGTGCCAGCAGCTCCAAACAGAGGACAGGGACGAACTACGAGCAGTACGTC.

The rearrangement links TRBV10-1 to TRBJ2-3; D unclear. The germline V and J ends were trimmed by 4 bases and 3 bases, with 11 bases remaining between them. The germline V gene encodes CDR1 WNHNN and CDR2 SYGVQD (reference sequence). This CDR3 spans 14 amino acids. The CDR3 loop reads CASSAGTTTDTQYF. As DNA, the CDR3 is TGCGCCAGCAGTGCCGGTACTACTACAGATACGCAGTATTTT.

V is TRBV7-9 and J is TRBJ1-2; 9 nucleotides agree with TRBD1. Losses at the gene ends were 2 bases for V and 5 bases for J; bases not matched to a gene: 15. The germline V gene has CDR1 SEHNR and CDR2 FQNEAQ (reference sequence). This CDR3 has 18 residues. Here the CDR3 DNA reads TGTGCCAGCAGCTTACAGTGGGACAGGGCCCTGGGCCCTTATGGCTACACCTTC. Its protein is CASSLQWDRALGPYGYTF.

The table lists this clone with a count of one. The chain joins TRBV7-2 to TRBJ2-3; D unclear. The CDR3 runs 13 residues. The germline V gene encodes CDR1 SGHTA and CDR2 FQGNSA. The germline V and J ends were trimmed by 6 bases and 2 bases, with 9 bases remaining between them. The CDR3 coding sequence is TGTGCCAGCAGACCCGTCCCCACAGATACGCAGTATTTT. Translation gives CASRPVPTDTQYF.

The chain uses TRBV10-1 and TRBJ2-3; 8 nucleotides line up with TRBD2. From germline, CDR1 is WNHNN and CDR2 SYGVQD (reference sequence). With V trimmed by 7 bases and J by 4 bases, 7 bases remained unmatched. The CDR3 has 14 amino acids. This CDR3 reads CASTKREKSDTQYF. In nucleotides, the CDR3 is TGCGCCAGCACAAAGCGGGAGAAGTCAGATACGCAGTATTTT.

This clone was observed a few times. The chain recombines TRBV15 with TRBJ1-2; 8 bases are shared with TRBD1. CDR3 length: 13 amino acids. The V and J ends lost 4 bases and 8 bases, in that order; junction bases with no gene match: 6. In germline, CDR1 is LNHNV, CDR2 YYDKDF (reference sequence). Here the CDR3 reads CATSIETGEGYTF. CDR3 sequence (DNA): TGTGCCACCAGCATAGAGACAGGGGAGGGCTACACCTTC. Supplemented by reference TRBV15 and TRBJ1-2, the full variable domain reads DAMVIQNPRYQVTQFGKPVTLSCSQTLNHNVMYWYQQKSSQAPKLLFHYYDKDFNNEADTPDNFQSRRPNTSFCFLDIRSPGLGDTAMYLCATSIETGEGYTFGSGTRLTVV.

There are a few counts of this clone. The chain carries TRBV5-4 and TRBJ1-6; 12 bases are a match to TRBD1. Germline V CDR1 and CDR2: SGHNT, YYREEE (reference sequence). Trimming removed 3 bases from V and 5 bases from J; junction bases left unmatched: 12. The CDR3 length is 19 residues. CDR3 in amino acids: CASSSGQGAGTTDNSPLHF. As DNA, the CDR3 is TGTGCCAGCAGCTCGGGACAGGGGGCGGGAACCACCGATAATTCACCCCTCCACTTT.

The V gene is TRBV6-4, the J gene TRBJ2-1; 8 nucleotides agree with TRBD2. After removal of 3 bases from V and 0 bases from J, the junction contained 1 base not matched to a gene. The V gene's germline CDR1 is MRHNA and CDR2 SNTAGT. The CDR3 length is 15 residues. The CDR3 nucleotides are TGTGCCAGCAGTGAGGCGGGAGGCTCCTACAATGAGCAGTTCTTC. Residues: CASSEAGGSYNEQFF.

The J gene is TRBJ2-1, the V gene TRBV7-9; D is perhaps TRBD1 (6 bases). Germline assignment: CDR1 SEHNR and CDR2 FQNEAQ (reference sequence). Between the trimmed V and J ends, which lost 2 bases and 6 bases, there was a span of 14 bases. The CDR3 runs 15 residues. In DNA, the CDR3 is TGTGCCAGCAGCTTACAGGGGCCGGTTTTCAATGAGCAGTTCTTC. It codes for CASSLQGPVFNEQFF.

V and J are TRBV14 and TRBJ1-2; D gene uncertain. Germline lookup yields CDR1 SGHDN and CDR2 FVKESK. With 0 bases removed from V and 6 bases from J, the gap between germline ends came to 11 bases. The CDR3 has 14 residues. The CDR3 nucleotides read TGTGCCAGCAGCCAAGATTGGCAACCCGATGGCTACACCTTC. Translating it yields CASSQDWQPDGYTF.

The chain carries TRBV7-9 and TRBJ1-3, with no clear D. Trimming left V 3 bases short and J 0 bases short, with 12 bases between. The CDR3 consists of 16 residues. The germline V gene encodes CDR1 SEHNR and CDR2 FQNEAQ (reference sequence). The CDR3, as DNA: TGTGCCAGCAGCTTCCCCCAACTCTTCTCTGGAAACACCATATATTTT. Protein: CASSFPQLFSGNTIYF.

This clone was detected only once. The DNA for the CDR3 is TGTGCCAGCAGTTTATCCCCCCAAGGGGTTAACAATGAGCAGTTCTTC. Amino acids: CASSLSPQGVNNEQFF. The genes are TRBV28 and TRBJ2-1; TRBD1 is a possible D gene (5 bases). Germline CDR1 and CDR2: MDHEN and SYDVKM. This CDR3 has 16 residues. Trimming removed 1 base at V and 5 bases at J, with 15 bases between.

The chain has TRBV7-3 and TRBJ2-1; no definite D call. Germline CDR1 and CDR2: SGHTA and FQGTGA. This CDR3 comprises 15 residues. V was shortened by 3 bases and J by 0 bases, with 9 bases between the two germline ends. The CDR3 region is CASSLDHSSYNEQFF. CDR3 coding DNA: TGTGCCAGCAGCTTGGACCATAGCTCCTACAATGAGCAGTTCTTC.

The chain uses TRBV27 and TRBJ1-5, with a possible D match to TRBD1 (6 bases). There are 15 residues in the CDR3. V lost 8 bases to trimming and J lost 10 bases, with 24 bases between them. The germline V gene encodes CDR1 MNHEY and CDR2 SMNVEV (reference sequence). The CDR3 coding sequence is TGTGCCAGCTCCCTAAAGGCCGAGGGGGGCCATCCCCAGCATTTT. Translation: CASSLKAEGGHPQHF.

This rearrangement joins TRBV7-8 to TRBJ2-5; 7 bases map to TRBD1. CDR3 length: 18 residues. Germline V CDR1 and CDR2: SGHVS, FQNEAQ. With V trimmed by 5 bases and J by 5 bases, 20 bases remained unmatched. CDR3 residues: CASSDRPGTVRAAETQYF. Here the CDR3 DNA reads TGTGCCAGCAGCGACAGACCCGGGACAGTCCGGGCGGCGGAGACCCAGTACTTC.

The genes are TRBV18 and TRBJ2-7; 9 positions agree with TRBD2. V was pared by 3 bases and J by 7 bases, with 10 bases of the junction left unmatched. This CDR3 is built from 15 residues. Per germline, CDR1 KGHSH and CDR2 LQKENI. DNA for the CDR3: TGTGCCAGCTCACCTAGCGGGGGCCGAGAGAGGGAGCAGTACGTC. Encoded protein: CASSPSGGREREQYV.

This chain joins TRBV15 and TRBJ2-1, with TRBD2 as a possible D gene (5 bases). V was pared by 0 bases and J by 7 bases, with 10 bases between. CDR1 is LNHNV, CDR2 YYDKDF, per germline (reference sequence). The CDR3 totals 14 residues. In nucleotides, the CDR3 is TGTGCCACCAGCAGAGATAACCGAGGGAATGAGCAGTTCTTC. Its protein is CATSRDNRGNEQFF.

The V gene is TRBV3-1 (or the pseudogene TRBV3-2), the J gene TRBJ1-6; D not resolved. Trimming stripped 6 bases from V and 7 bases from J, with 7 bases between. This CDR3 is built from 12 residues. Per germline, CDR1 LGHDT and CDR2 YNNKEL (reference sequence). CDR3 coding DNA: TGTGCCAGCAGGCGGGGAAATTCACCCCTCCACTTT. Protein: CASRRGNSPLHF.

The rearrangement links TRBV15 to TRBJ2-4, with D perhaps assigned TRBD1 or TRBD2 (5 bases each). With 8 bases removed from V and 8 bases from J, the gap between germline ends came to 19 bases. Germline assignment: CDR1 LNHNV and CDR2 YYDKDF (reference sequence). There are 14 residues in the CDR3. The CDR3: CATAMSQVGDIQYF. The CDR3 coding sequence is TGTGCCACCGCAATGAGTCAGGTGGGGGACATTCAGTACTTC.